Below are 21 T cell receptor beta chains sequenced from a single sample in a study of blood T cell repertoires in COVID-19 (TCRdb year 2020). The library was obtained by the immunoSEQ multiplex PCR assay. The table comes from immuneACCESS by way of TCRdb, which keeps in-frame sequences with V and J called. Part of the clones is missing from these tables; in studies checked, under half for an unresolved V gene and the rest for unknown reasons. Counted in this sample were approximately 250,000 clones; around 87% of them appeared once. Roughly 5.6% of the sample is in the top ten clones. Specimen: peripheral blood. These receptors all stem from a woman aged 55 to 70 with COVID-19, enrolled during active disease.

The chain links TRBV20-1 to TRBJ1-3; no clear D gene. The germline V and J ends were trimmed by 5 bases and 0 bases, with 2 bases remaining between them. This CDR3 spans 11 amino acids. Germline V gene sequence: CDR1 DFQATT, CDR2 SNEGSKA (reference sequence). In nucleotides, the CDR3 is TGCAGTGCTCTCTCTGGAAACACCATATATTTT. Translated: CSALSGNTIYF.

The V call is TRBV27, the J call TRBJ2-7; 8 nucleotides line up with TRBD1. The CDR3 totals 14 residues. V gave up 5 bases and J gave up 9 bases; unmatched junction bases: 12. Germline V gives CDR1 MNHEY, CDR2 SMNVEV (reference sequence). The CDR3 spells CASSLLRDRLVQYF. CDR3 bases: TGTGCCAGCAGTCTTTTGCGGGACAGGTTGGTGCAGTACTTC.

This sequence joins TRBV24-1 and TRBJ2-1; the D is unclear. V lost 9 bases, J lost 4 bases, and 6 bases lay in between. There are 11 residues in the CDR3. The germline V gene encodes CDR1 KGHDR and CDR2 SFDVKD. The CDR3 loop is CATSVYNEQFF. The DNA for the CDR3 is TGTGCCACCTCGGTTTACAATGAGCAGTTCTTC.

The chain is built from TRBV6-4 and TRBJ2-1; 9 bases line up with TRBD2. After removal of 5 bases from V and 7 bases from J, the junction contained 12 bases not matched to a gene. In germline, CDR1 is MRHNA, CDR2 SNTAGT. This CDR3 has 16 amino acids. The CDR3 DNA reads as TGTGCCAGCAGTCGGGACCCACTAGCGGGCTCTAATGAGCAGTTCTTC. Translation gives CASSRDPLAGSNEQFF.

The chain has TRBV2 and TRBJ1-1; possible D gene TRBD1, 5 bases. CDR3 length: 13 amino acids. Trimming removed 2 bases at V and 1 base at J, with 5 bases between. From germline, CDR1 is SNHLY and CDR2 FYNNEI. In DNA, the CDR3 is TGTGCCAGCAGTGAAAGGGGGAACACTGAAGCTTTCTTT. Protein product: CASSERGNTEAFF.

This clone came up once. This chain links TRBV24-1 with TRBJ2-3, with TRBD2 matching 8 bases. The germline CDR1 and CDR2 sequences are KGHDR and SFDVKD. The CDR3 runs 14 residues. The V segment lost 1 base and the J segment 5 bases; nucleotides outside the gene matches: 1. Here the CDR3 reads CATSDLAGVDTQYF. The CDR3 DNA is TGTGCCACCAGTGATTTAGCGGGAGTAGATACGCAGTATTTT.

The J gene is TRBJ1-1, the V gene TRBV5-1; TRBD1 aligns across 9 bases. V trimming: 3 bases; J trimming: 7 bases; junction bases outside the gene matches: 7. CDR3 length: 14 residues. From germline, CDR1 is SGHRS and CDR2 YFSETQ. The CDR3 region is CASSSRDREVEAFF. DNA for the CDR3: TGCGCCAGCAGCTCCCGGGACAGGGAGGTTGAAGCTTTCTTT.

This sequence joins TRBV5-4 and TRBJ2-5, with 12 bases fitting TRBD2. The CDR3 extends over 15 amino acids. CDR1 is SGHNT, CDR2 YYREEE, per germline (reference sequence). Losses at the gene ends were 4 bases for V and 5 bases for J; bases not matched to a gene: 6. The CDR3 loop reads CASSAGLAGMETQYF. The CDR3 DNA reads TGTGCCAGCAGCGCCGGACTAGCGGGAATGGAGACCCAGTACTTC.

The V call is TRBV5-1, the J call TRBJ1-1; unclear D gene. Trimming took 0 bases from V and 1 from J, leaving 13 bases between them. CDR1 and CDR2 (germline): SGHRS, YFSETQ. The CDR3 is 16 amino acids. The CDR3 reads CASSLEAGRGNTEAFF. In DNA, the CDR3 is TGCGCCAGCAGCTTGGAGGCAGGCCGGGGGAACACTGAAGCTTTCTTT.

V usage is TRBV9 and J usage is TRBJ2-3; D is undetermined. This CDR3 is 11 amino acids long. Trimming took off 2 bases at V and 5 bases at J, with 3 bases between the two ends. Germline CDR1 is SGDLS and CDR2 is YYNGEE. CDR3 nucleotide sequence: TGTGCCAGCAGCGTCAGAGATACGCAGTATTTT. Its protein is CASSVRDTQYF.

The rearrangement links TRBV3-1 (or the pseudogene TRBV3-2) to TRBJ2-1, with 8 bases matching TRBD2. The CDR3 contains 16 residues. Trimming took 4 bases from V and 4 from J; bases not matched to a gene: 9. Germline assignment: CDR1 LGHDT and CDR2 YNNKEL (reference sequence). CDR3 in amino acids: CASSRTSGRGYNEQFF. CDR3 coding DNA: TGTGCCAGCAGCCGAACCAGCGGGAGAGGGTACAATGAGCAGTTCTTC.

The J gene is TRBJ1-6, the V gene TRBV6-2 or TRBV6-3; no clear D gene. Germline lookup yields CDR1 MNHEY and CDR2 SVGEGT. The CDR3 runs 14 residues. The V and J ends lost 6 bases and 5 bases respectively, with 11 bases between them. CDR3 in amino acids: CASSDGGNNSPLHF. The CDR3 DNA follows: TGTGCCAGCAGCGACGGAGGAAATAATTCACCCCTCCACTTT.

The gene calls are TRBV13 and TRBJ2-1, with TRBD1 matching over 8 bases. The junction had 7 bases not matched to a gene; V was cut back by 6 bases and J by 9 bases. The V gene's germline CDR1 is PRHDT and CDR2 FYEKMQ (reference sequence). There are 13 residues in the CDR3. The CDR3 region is CASRLDRAGEQFF. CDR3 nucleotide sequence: TGTGCCAGCAGATTGGACAGGGCGGGTGAGCAGTTCTTC.

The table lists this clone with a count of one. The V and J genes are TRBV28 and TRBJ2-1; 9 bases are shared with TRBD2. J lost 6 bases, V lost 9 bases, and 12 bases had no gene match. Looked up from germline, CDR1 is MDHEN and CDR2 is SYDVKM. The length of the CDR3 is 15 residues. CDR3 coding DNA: TGTGCCAGTTGCATTCTAGCGGGAAGAGCCAATGAGCAGTTCTTC. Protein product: CASCILAGRANEQFF.

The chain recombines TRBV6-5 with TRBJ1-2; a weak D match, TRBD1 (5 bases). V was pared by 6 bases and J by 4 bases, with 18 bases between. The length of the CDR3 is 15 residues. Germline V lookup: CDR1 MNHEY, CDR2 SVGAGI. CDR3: CASRRRGALGYGYTF. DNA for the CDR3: TGTGCCAGCAGACGGCGGGGCGCTCTTGGCTATGGCTACACCTTC.

The CDR3 reads CATSDLPGADEQFF. DNA of the CDR3: TGTGCCACCAGTGATTTGCCTGGAGCCGATGAGCAGTTCTTC. The chain joins TRBV24-1 to TRBJ2-1; D ambiguous. The V end was cut by 0 bases, the J end by 8 bases, with 10 bases between. Germline lookup yields CDR1 KGHDR and CDR2 SFDVKD. The length of the CDR3 is 14 residues.

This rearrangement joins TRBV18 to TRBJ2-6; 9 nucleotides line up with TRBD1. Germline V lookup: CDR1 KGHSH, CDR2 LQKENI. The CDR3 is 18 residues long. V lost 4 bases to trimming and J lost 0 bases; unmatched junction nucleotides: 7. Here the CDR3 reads CASSRWDREISGANVLTF. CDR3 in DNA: TGTGCCAGCTCACGATGGGACAGGGAGATCTCTGGGGCCAACGTCCTGACTTTC.

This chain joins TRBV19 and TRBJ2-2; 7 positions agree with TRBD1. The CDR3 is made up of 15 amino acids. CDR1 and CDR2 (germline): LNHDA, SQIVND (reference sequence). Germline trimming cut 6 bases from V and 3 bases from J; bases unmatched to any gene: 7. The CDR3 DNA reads TGTGCCAGTAGCCCCCAGGGGGAATACACCGGGGAGCTGTTTTTT. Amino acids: CASSPQGEYTGELFF.

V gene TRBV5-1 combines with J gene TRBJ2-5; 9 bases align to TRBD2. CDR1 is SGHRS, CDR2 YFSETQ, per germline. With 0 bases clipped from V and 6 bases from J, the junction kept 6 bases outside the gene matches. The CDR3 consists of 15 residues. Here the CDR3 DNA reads TGCGCCAGCAGCTTGGTCATTAGCGGGAGACAGACCCAGTACTTC. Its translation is CASSLVISGRQTQYF.

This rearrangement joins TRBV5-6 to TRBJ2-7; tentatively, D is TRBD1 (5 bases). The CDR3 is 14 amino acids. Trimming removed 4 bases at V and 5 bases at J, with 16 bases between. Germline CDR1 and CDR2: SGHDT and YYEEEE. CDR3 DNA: TGTGCCAGCAGCGCCTGGGCAGGGTCCCACGAGCAGTACTTC. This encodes CASSAWAGSHEQYF. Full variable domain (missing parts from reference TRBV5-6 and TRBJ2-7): DAGVTQSPTHLIKTRGQQVTLRCSPKSGHDTVSWYQQALGQGPQFIFQYYEEEERQRGNFPDRFSGHQFPNYSSELNVNALLLGDSALYLCASSAWAGSHEQYFGPGTRLTVT.

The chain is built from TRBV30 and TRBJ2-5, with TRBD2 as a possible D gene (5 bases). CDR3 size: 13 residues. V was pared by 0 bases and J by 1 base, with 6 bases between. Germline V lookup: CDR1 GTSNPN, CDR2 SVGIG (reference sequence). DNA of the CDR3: TGTGCCTGGAGTGTCGGACTCCAAGAGACCCAGTACTTC. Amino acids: CAWSVGLQETQYF.